Listed here are 13 T cell receptor beta chains from one sample, sequenced in a study of T cell repertoires in cytomegalovirus infection. TCRdb processed the reads anew with MiXCR; each CDR3 protein has one entry. The data show around 530,000 distinct CDR3 sequences, with approximately 26% seen just once and over 10% held by the top ten. Sequenced sample: PBMCs. All receptors come from a human donor in good health (CMV status not recorded). Some clones in this sample may be carry-over from other donors' samples.

The sample holds one count of this clonotype. V is TRBV5-1 and J is TRBJ2-2, with 8 positions matching TRBD1. The ends lost 4 bases at V and 2 bases at J; junction bases unmatched: 7. The germline CDR1 and CDR2 sequences are SGHRS and YFSETQ. The length of the CDR3 is 16 residues. CDR3 sequence (DNA): TGCGCCAGCAGCCAAGTAACAGGGGGTAACACCGGGGAGCTGTTTTTT. This translates into CASSQVTGGNTGELFF.

This clonotype was seen a few times. The genes are TRBV15 and TRBJ1-3; TRBD1 is a possible D gene (5 bases). V was trimmed by 1 base and J by 2 bases, leaving 15 bases between them. Per germline, CDR1 LNHNV and CDR2 YYDKDF (reference sequence). CDR3 length: 17 amino acids. CDR3 sequence (DNA): TGTGCCACCAGCAGAGGAAGTGGGATGGGGGCTGGAAACACCATATATTTT. Translation gives CATSRGSGMGAGNTIYF.

The rearrangement links TRBV6-4 to TRBJ1-5; D ambiguous. V lost 4 bases to trimming and J lost 7 bases, with 11 bases between them. CDR1 is MRHNA and CDR2 is SNTAGT in the germline V gene. This CDR3 is 13 amino acids long. CDR3 region: CASSVEGGQPQHF. The CDR3 DNA reads as TGTGCCAGCAGTGTGGAGGGCGGGCAGCCCCAGCATTTT.

This clonotype was seen more than once but under ten times. Just one base apart from a much larger clone, this may be a read error. The V and J genes are TRBV7-9 and TRBJ2-1, with TRBD2 matching 10 bases. There are 15 residues in the CDR3. Looked up from germline, CDR1 is SEHNR and CDR2 is FQNEAQ (reference sequence). Germline trimming cut 4 bases from V and 5 bases from J; bases unmatched to any gene: 5. This CDR3 is CASSSLAGSHNEQFF. The DNA for the CDR3 is TGTGCCAGCAGCTCACTAGCGGGATCCCACAATGAGCAGTTCTTC.

CDR3 residues: CASSYDRGRTTDTQYF. The CDR3 bases are TGTGCCAGCAGCTACGACAGGGGGAGGACCACAGATACGCAGTATTTT. The chain links TRBV7-2 to TRBJ2-3; TRBD1 matches at 9 bases. Germline CDR1 reads SGHTA; CDR2 reads FQGNSA. The CDR3 has 16 amino acids. V was pared by 4 bases and J by 2 bases, with 7 bases of the junction left unmatched.

The DNA of the CDR3 is TGTGCCATCAGCAGCAGGACTAGCGGGAGGGCCTCGGGAGAGACCCAGTACTTC. Its protein product is CAISSRTSGRASGETQYF. The chain recombines TRBV10-3 with TRBJ2-5, with 15 bases lining up with TRBD2. Germline CDR1 ENHRY, CDR2 SYGVKD. The CDR3 is made up of 18 amino acids. Trimming took 6 bases from V and 4 from J; bases not matched to a gene: 12.

The CDR3 loop reads CATSDPAGGAETQYF. The CDR3 coding sequence is TGTGCCACCAGTGATCCTGCAGGGGGCGCAGAGACCCAGTACTTC. The chain recombines TRBV24-1 with TRBJ2-5; 8 bases are shared with TRBD1. Germline CDR1 reads KGHDR; CDR2 reads SFDVKD. This CDR3 is 15 amino acids long. Trimming took 3 bases from V and 4 from J; bases not matched to a gene: 6.

The sample holds many counts of this clonotype. This chain links TRBV6-2 or TRBV6-3 with TRBJ2-2, with D perhaps matching TRBD2 (5 bases). Per germline, CDR1 MNHEY and CDR2 SVGEGT. The CDR3 totals 15 residues. V was shortened by 7 bases and J by 5 bases, with 17 bases between the two germline ends. The CDR3 DNA sequence: TGTGCCAGCAATCCGGGAAAAGGTTTAACCGGGGAGCTGTTTTTT. It encodes CASNPGKGLTGELFF.

The chain joins TRBV2 to TRBJ1-2; 7 bases fit TRBD1. Trimming took 6 bases from V and 4 from J; bases not matched to a gene: 11. Germline V gene lookup returns CDR1 SNHLY and CDR2 FYNNEI. The CDR3 sequence is 15 residues long. CDR3 sequence reads: CASSALKQGTYGYTF. The CDR3 nucleotides read TGTGCCAGCAGCGCCCTCAAACAGGGGACCTATGGCTACACCTTC.

CDR3 sequence reads: CAWSKRSQETQYF. DNA of the CDR3: TGTGCCTGGTCCAAGCGGAGCCAAGAGACCCAGTACTTC. The V call is TRBV30, the J call TRBJ2-5, with D perhaps TRBD2 (5 bases). The CDR3 contains 13 residues. The germline V gene encodes CDR1 GTSNPN and CDR2 SVGIG (reference sequence). Trimming pared 5 bases from V and 1 base from J, leaving 11 bases between. The full variable domain, with the rest looked up from reference TRBV30 and TRBJ2-5, is SQTIHQWPATLVQPVGSPLSLECTVEGTSNPNLYWYRQAAGRGLQLLFYSVGIGQISSEVPQNLSASRPQDRQFILSSKKLLLSDSGFYLCAWSKRSQETQYFGPGTRLLVL.

This chain connects TRBV5-6 to TRBJ1-2; D is uncertain. V was clipped by 2 bases and J by 7 bases, with 15 bases between them. The germline gives CDR1 SGHDT, CDR2 YYEEEE. CDR3 length equals 14 residues. The CDR3 coding sequence is TGTGCCAGCAGCTTAACCACCCTGGAGGGTGGCTACACCTTC. Amino acids: CASSLTTLEGGYTF. The variable domain in full, completed from reference TRBV5-6 and TRBJ1-2, reads DAGVTQSPTHLIKTRGQQVTLRCSPKSGHDTVSWYQQALGQGPQFIFQYYEEEERQRGNFPDRFSGHQFPNYSSELNVNALLLGDSALYLCASSLTTLEGGYTFGSGTRLTVV.

This clonotype has just a few counts. V and J are TRBV12-3 or TRBV12-4 and TRBJ1-1; D unclear. The CDR3 contains 13 residues. Between the trimmed V and J ends, which lost 3 bases and 4 bases, there was a span of 9 bases. CDR3 DNA: TGTGCCAGCAGTTTTATTCTGGGCACTGAAGCTTTCTTT. It specifies CASSFILGTEAFF.

Worth noting for this clonotype: A read error may produce the germline difference seen at one junction end. As DNA, the CDR3 is TGTGCCTGCAGCTTACTAGCGGGAGGGCCTTACGAGCAGTACTTC. Protein sequence: CACSLLAGGPYEQYF. The V and J genes are TRBV5-4 and TRBJ2-7; 13 bases align to TRBD2. Germline CDR1 and CDR2: SGHNT and YYREEE (reference sequence). The CDR3 is 15 residues long.